The T cell receptor (beta chain) described here comes from a study of shared clonotypes between healthy human individuals. Whole-study context: Every donor yielded three CD4 naive, three CD4 memory, two CD8 naive and one CD8 memory plate. Study outcomes and limitations: Measured sharing among donors was expected to vary with sequencing depth. Some clonotypes were shared by all four sorted-subset donors, while others were not shared. The non-shared ones had lower generation probabilities than the shared ones. Naive CD4 clonotype sharing across four donors was about 5%.

Notes on this clone: Its antigen is not identified.

Only in-frame clones appear in the TCRdb table, and some are missing; sequencing was by immunoSEQ multiplex PCR. The profile shows some 2,100,000 clones, approximately 96% of them singletons. There are 10 residues in the CDR3. The germline V and J ends were trimmed by 6 bases and 9 bases, with 10 bases remaining between them. CDR1 is DFQATT, CDR2 SNEGSKA, per germline (reference sequence). The V call is TRBV20-1, the J call TRBJ2-3, with a weak D call TRBD2 (6 bases). This sequence was found in a young man in good health. Sequenced input: naive CD4+ T cells sorted from blood. As to subset: CD45RA+ positively selected. The CDR3: CSAEEGTQYF. The CDR3 coding sequence is TGCAGTGCGGAGGAGGGAACGCAGTATTTT.